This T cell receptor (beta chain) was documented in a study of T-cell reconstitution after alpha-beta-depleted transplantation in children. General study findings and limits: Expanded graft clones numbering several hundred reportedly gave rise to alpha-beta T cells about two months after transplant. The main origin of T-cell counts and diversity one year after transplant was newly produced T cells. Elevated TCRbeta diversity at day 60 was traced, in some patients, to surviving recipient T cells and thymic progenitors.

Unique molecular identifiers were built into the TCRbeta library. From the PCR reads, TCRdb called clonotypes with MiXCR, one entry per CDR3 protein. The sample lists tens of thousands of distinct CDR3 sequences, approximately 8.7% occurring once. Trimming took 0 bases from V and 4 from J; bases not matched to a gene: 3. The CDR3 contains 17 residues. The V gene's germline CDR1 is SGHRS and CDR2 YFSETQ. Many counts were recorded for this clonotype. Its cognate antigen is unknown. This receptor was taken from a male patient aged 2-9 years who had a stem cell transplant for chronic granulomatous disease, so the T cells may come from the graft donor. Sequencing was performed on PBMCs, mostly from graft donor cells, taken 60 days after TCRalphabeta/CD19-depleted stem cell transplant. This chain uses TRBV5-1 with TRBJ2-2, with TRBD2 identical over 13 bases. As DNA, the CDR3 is TGCGCCAGCAGCTTGGGTGGACTAGCGGGAGTCACCGGGGAGCTGTTTTTT. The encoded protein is CASSLGGLAGVTGELFF.